These 17 T cell receptor beta chains share one sample of origin, sequenced in a study of cytomegalovirus exposure and HLA in healthy donors. Use of 60 Vbeta and 13 Jbeta primers characterized the PCR. Only in-frame clones appear in the TCRdb table, and some are missing; sequencing was by immunoSEQ multiplex PCR. The sample records under 150,000 clones, 75% to 80% being singletons. Specimen: PBMCs. All receptors derive from a woman aged 40 to 50 in good health and CMV-seropositive.

The chain has TRBV6-5 and TRBJ2-7; unclear D gene. The CDR3 contains 14 residues. V lost 0 bases to trimming and J lost 2 bases, with 8 bases between them. Germline CDR1 MNHEY, CDR2 SVGAGI. In DNA, the CDR3 is TGTGCCAGCAGTTACTCGACGGAGCCCTACGAGCAGTACTTC. Its translation: CASSYSTEPYEQYF.

The CDR3 DNA reads TGTGCCAGCAGTGAAGCGAGGCTAGCGGGAGCGACTAACACCGGGGAGCTGTTTTTT. Its translation is CASSEARLAGATNTGELFF. V is TRBV6-1 and J is TRBJ2-2; 10 positions agree with TRBD2. The CDR3 covers 19 residues. CDR1 is MNHNS and CDR2 is SASEGT in the germline V gene. Trimming cost V 0 bases and J 2 bases; bases outside gene matches: 9.

This clone has only one observation. The chain combines TRBV14 with TRBJ1-2; possible D gene TRBD1, 6 bases. Per the germline V gene, CDR1 is SGHDN and CDR2 is FVKESK. The CDR3 loop spans 16 amino acids. V was cut by 2 bases and J by 5 bases, with 18 bases left in between. CDR3 DNA sequence: TGTGCCAGCAGCCAACTTCGGGGGGGCTTCGGATATGGCTACACCTTC. Its translation is CASSQLRGGFGYGYTF.

This clone has just a few counts. The chain combines TRBV6-5 with TRBJ1-1; no firm D call. Germline V gene data show CDR1 as MNHEY and CDR2 as SVGAGI. V was trimmed by 6 bases and J by 1 base, leaving 15 bases between them. The CDR3 extends over 15 amino acids. CDR3 DNA: TGTGCCAGCAGCTGGTTCGGGGAAGGGAACACTGAAGCTTTCTTT. It codes for CASSWFGEGNTEAFF.

This clone was counted a single time. The V call is TRBV2, the J call TRBJ1-4; unclear D gene. Germline CDR1 reads SNHLY; CDR2 reads FYNNEI. Trimming left V 2 bases short and J 0 bases short, with 16 bases between. The CDR3 has 18 residues. The CDR3 reads CASSESRFRMSTNEKLFF. CDR3 sequence (DNA): TGTGCCAGCAGTGAATCGAGGTTTAGGATGTCAACTAATGAAAAACTGTTTTTT.

The rearrangement links TRBV9 to TRBJ2-1; no firm D call. Germline CDR1 is SGDLS and CDR2 is YYNGEE. The V and J ends lost 4 bases and 4 bases respectively, with 15 bases between them. This CDR3 contains 15 residues. CDR3 amino acids: CASSSRVSVYNEQFF. The CDR3 nucleotides are TGTGCCAGCAGCTCCCGGGTTTCGGTTTACAATGAGCAGTTCTTC.

The chain's CDR3 is CASSRTSGRGEQFF. The CDR3 region has the DNA TGTGCCAGCAGCAGAACTAGCGGGAGGGGTGAGCAGTTCTTC. J is TRBJ2-1 and V is TRBV7-2; 13 bases match TRBD2. CDR3 length: 14 residues. CDR1 and CDR2 from the germline V gene are SGHTA and FQGNSA. The V gene end was trimmed by 5 bases and the J gene end by 9 bases; junction bases not matched to a gene: 4. The full variable domain, rest sourced from reference TRBV7-2 and TRBJ2-1, is GAGVSQSPSNKVTEKGKDVELRCDPISGHTALYWYRQSLGQGLEFLIYFQGNSAPDKSGLPSDRFSAERTGGSVSTLTIQRTQQEDSAVYLCASSRTSGRGEQFFGPGTRLTVL.

CDR3 in amino acids: CASSPPTASGNTGELFF. DNA of the CDR3: TGTGCCAGCAGCCCCCCTACGGCTAGCGGGAACACCGGGGAGCTGTTTTTT. The genes are TRBV7-2 and TRBJ2-2, with 7 positions matching TRBD2. Germline CDR1 and CDR2: SGHTA and FQGNSA. The CDR3 contains 17 residues. Germline trimming cut 5 bases from V and 1 base from J; bases unmatched to any gene: 10.

This chain uses TRBV4-1 with TRBJ2-5; tentative D call: TRBD2 (5 bases). In germline, CDR1 is MGHRA, CDR2 YSYEKL. Between the trimmed V and J ends, which lost 2 bases and 5 bases, there was a span of 9 bases. This CDR3 spans 13 amino acids. The CDR3 protein is CASSQWRGETQYF. CDR3 nucleotides: TGCGCCAGCAGCCAATGGAGAGGGGAGACCCAGTACTTC.

This clone was observed a few times. V gene TRBV9 combines with J gene TRBJ1-3; 8 nucleotides match TRBD1. Germline trimming cut 2 bases from V and 3 bases from J; bases unmatched to any gene: 4. Germline V gives CDR1 SGDLS, CDR2 YYNGEE. This CDR3 has 15 amino acids. CDR3 amino acids: CASSVQGASGNTIYF. CDR3 nucleotides: TGTGCCAGCAGCGTGCAGGGGGCCAGTGGAAACACCATATATTTT.

J is TRBJ2-1 and V is TRBV7-8; 12 nucleotides line up with TRBD2. Looked up from germline, CDR1 is SGHVS and CDR2 is FQNEAQ. V dropped 5 bases and J dropped 4; count of bases not matched to a gene: 6. This CDR3 is built from 16 residues. This chain's CDR3 is CASSLLLAGGYNEQFF. The CDR3 DNA is TGTGCCAGCAGCCTTCTTCTAGCGGGAGGGTACAATGAGCAGTTCTTC.

V is TRBV7-8 and J is TRBJ1-6; 7 nucleotides line up with TRBD1. CDR3 size: 16 residues. J was trimmed by 7 bases and V by 5 bases; bases with no gene match: 11. The germline V gene has CDR1 SGHVS and CDR2 FQNEAQ. DNA of the CDR3: TGTGCCAGCAGCCGCGTTGTGGGACAGTTAAATTCACCCCTCCACTTT. Protein: CASSRVVGQLNSPLHF.

This clone appeared a few times. The genes are TRBV5-1 and TRBJ2-1, with TRBD2 matching 11 bases. Trimming took 5 bases from V and 7 from J; bases not matched to a gene: 5. The CDR3 spans 14 residues. Germline V gene lookup returns CDR1 SGHRS and CDR2 YFSETQ. This chain's CDR3 is CASSPTSGGNEQFF. In DNA form, the CDR3 reads TGCGCCAGCAGTCCAACTAGCGGGGGAAATGAGCAGTTCTTC.

V gene TRBV19 combines with J gene TRBJ1-1; D not resolved. This CDR3 contains 14 residues. Trimming took off 5 bases at V and 0 bases at J, with 10 bases between the two ends. Germline CDR1 LNHDA, CDR2 SQIVND (reference sequence). Here the CDR3 reads CASSGSYMNTEAFF. The CDR3 nucleotides read TGTGCCAGTAGTGGCAGTTACATGAACACTGAAGCTTTCTTT.

The CDR3 nucleotides read TGCGCCAGCAGCTTGAGGGGGCTGAATGAAAAACTGTTTTTT. Translating it yields CASSLRGLNEKLFF. The rearrangement joins TRBV5-1 to TRBJ1-4; TRBD1 matches 7 bases. The CDR3 is 14 amino acids. The germline gives CDR1 SGHRS, CDR2 YFSETQ. J lost 5 bases, V lost 1 base, and 2 bases had no gene match.

The CDR3 reads CASSLVLQGAPFTDTQYF. In DNA form, the CDR3 reads TGTGCCAGCAGCCTAGTCCTCCAAGGGGCCCCCTTCACAGATACGCAGTATTTT. The chain carries TRBV11-3 and TRBJ2-3; possible D gene TRBD1, 5 bases. Trimming stripped 5 bases from V and 2 bases from J, with 23 bases between. CDR1 and CDR2 (germline): SGHNT, YENEEA. This CDR3 contains 18 residues.

This clone was observed a few times. The V call is TRBV27, the J call TRBJ2-3; possible D gene TRBD2, 6 bases. The V end lost 5 bases, the J end lost 0 bases, and 12 bases lay between the germline ends. The CDR3 sequence is 15 residues long. The germline V gene has CDR1 MNHEY and CDR2 SMNVEV (reference sequence). This CDR3 is CASSPRRASTDTQYF. CDR3 nucleotide sequence: TGTGCCAGCAGTCCTAGGAGGGCCAGCACAGATACGCAGTATTTT.